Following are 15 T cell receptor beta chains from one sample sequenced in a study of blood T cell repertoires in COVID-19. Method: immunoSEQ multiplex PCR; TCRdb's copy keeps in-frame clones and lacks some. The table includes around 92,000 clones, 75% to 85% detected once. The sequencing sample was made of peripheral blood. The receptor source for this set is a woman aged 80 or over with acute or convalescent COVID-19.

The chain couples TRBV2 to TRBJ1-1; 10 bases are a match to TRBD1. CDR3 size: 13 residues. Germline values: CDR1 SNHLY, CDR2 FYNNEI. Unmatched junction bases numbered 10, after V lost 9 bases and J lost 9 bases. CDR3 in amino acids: CARSGTGASQAFF. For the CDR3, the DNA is TGTGCCAGATCCGGGACAGGGGCGTCTCAAGCTTTCTTT.

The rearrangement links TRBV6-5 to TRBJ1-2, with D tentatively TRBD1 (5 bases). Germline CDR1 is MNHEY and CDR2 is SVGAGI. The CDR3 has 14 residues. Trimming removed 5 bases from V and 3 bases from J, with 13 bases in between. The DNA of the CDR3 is TGTGCCAGCAGTAACTGGCAGGGCGACTATGGCTACACCTTC. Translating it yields CASSNWQGDYGYTF.

DNA for the CDR3: TGTGCTAGTGCCAGGGGGCCTTACGAGCAGTACTTC. This translates into CASARGPYEQYF. V usage is TRBV12-5 and J usage is TRBJ2-7; TRBD1 matches at 8 bases. The CDR3 length is 12 residues. The germline CDR1 and CDR2 sequences are LGHNT and FRNRAP. J lost 4 bases, V lost 7 bases, and 3 bases had no gene match.

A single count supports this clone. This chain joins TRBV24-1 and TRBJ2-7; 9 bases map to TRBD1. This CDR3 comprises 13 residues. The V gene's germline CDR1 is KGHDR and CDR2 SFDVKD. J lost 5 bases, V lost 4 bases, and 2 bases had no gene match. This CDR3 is CATSERDRDEQYF. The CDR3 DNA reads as TGTGCCACCAGTGAGCGGGACAGGGACGAGCAGTACTTC.

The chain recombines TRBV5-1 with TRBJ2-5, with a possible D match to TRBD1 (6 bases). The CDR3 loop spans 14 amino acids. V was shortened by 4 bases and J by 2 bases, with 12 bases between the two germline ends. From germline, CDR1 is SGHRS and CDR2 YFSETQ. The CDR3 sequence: CASSMGTLQETQYF. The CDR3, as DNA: TGCGCCAGCAGCATGGGGACACTTCAAGAGACCCAGTACTTC.

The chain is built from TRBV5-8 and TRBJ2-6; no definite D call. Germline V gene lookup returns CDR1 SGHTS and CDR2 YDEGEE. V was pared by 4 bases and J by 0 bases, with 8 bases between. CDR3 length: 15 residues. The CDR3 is CASSLLVSGANVLTF. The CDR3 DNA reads TGTGCCAGCAGCCTACTGGTCTCTGGGGCCAACGTCCTGACTTTC.

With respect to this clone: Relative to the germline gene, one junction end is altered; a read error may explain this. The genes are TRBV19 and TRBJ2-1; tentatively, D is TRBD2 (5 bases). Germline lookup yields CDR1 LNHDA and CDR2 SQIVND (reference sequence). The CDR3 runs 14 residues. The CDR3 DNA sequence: TGTGCCAGTAGTATGGGAGACCTGATTCACCCAAATGTCTTC. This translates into CASSMGDLIHPNVF. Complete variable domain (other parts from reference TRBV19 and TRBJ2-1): DGGITQSPKYLFRKEGQNVTLSCEQNLNHDAMYWYRQDPGQGLRLIYYSQIVNDFQKGDIAEGYSVSREKKESFPLTVTSAQKNPTAFYLCASSMGDLIHPNVFGPGTRLTVL.

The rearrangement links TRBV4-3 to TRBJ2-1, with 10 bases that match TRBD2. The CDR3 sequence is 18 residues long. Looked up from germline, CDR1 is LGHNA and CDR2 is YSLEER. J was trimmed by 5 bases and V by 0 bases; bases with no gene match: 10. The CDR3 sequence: CASSQDRPTSGPDNEQFF. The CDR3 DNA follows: TGCGCCAGCAGCCAAGATCGTCCGACTAGCGGGCCCGACAATGAGCAGTTCTTC.

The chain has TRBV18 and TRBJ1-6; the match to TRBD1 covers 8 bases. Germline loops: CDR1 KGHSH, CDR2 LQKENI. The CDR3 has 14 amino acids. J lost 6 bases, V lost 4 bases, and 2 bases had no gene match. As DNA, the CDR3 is TGTGCCAGCTCACGGACAGGGTTTAATTCACCCCTCCACTTT. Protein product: CASSRTGFNSPLHF.

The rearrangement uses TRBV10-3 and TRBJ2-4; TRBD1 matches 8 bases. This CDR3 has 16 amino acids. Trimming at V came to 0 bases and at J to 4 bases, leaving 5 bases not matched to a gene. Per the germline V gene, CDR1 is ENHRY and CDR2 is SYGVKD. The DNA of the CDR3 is TGTGCCATCAGTGAGTCAAGTACAGGGGGTAAAAACATTCAGTACTTC. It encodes CAISESSTGGKNIQYF.

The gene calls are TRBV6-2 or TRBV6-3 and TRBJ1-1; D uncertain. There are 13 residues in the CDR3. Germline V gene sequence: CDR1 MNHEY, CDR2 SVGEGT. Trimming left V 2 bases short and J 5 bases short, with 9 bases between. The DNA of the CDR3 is TGTGCCAGCAGTTACGTTGCGAGTACTGAAGCTTTCTTT. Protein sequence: CASSYVASTEAFF.

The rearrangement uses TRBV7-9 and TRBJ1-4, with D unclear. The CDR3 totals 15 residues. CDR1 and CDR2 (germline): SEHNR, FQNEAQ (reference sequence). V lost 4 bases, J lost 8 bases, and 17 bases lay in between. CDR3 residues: CASSSPGSTREKLFF. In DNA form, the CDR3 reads TGTGCCAGCAGCTCCCCCGGGTCAACGAGAGAAAAACTGTTTTTT.

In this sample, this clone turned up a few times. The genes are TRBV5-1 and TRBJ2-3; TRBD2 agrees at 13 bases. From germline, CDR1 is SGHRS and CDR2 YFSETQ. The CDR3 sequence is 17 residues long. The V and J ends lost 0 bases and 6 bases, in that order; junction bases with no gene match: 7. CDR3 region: CASSLGITTSGGDTQYF. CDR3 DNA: TGCGCCAGCAGCTTGGGTATCACGACTAGCGGGGGGGATACGCAGTATTTT.

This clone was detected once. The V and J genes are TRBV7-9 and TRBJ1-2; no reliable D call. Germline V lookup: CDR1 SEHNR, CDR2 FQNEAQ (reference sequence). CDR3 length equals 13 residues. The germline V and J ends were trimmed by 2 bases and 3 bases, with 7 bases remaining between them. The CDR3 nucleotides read TGTGCCAGCAGCTTAAACAATGACTATGGCTACACCTTC. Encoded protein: CASSLNNDYGYTF.

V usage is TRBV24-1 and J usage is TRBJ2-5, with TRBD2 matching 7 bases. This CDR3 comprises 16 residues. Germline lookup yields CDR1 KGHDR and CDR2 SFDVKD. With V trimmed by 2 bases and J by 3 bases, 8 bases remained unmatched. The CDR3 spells CATSDSLSGIKETQYF. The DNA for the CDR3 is TGTGCCACCAGTGATTCATTGAGCGGGATTAAAGAGACCCAGTACTTC.